This T cell receptor beta chain was recovered during a study of T-cell memory formation after mild COVID-19. Whole-study context: Most TCR clusters belonged to a single donor.

5'RACE with constant-segment primers yielded barcoded, UMI-tagged TCR alpha and TCR beta cDNA libraries. TCRdb reprocessed the 5' RACE reads via MiXCR and lists one record per CDR3 protein. Of around 300,000 distinct CDR3 sequences listed, 15% to 20% are singletons. Sequencing was carried out using PBMCs or a T cell subset sorted from them (not recorded which). This sequence was found in a man in his late teens or twenties who had mild COVID-19 (a few samples of this study predate the infection). Cell type and time point are not known.

CDR3 sequence: CASSLGQGTQFF. The CDR3 DNA reads TGCGCCAGCAGCCTCGGACAGGGAACGCAGTTCTTC. The chain carries TRBV5-1 and TRBJ2-1, with 8 bases identical to TRBD1. This CDR3 has 12 amino acids. Unmatched junction bases numbered 6, after V lost 4 bases and J lost 12 bases. Germline CDR1 and CDR2: SGHRS and YFSETQ.